Detailed here is one T cell receptor (beta chain). The antigen remains unidentified. The sample is drawn from a study of shared clonotypes between healthy human individuals. Whole-study findings and limits: It was the few donors that limited the genetic and exposure-history diversity represented.

The naive CD8 fraction comprised CD45RO-negative cells positively selected for CCR7 and excluded terminally differentiated effector memory CD45RA+ cells. The CDR3 is 15 amino acids. The V gene's germline CDR1 is LGHNA and CDR2 YNFKEQ. V was clipped by 8 bases and J by 2 bases, with 18 bases between them. TCRdb keeps only in-frame clones here, not all; method: immunoSEQ multiplex PCR. The sample lists around 2.1 million clones; roughly 91% were seen once. The V gene is TRBV4-2, the J gene TRBJ2-5; D assignment may be TRBD1 or TRBD2 (5 bases each). The receptor was isolated from a young man in good health. Some clones in this sample may be carry-over from other donors' samples. Sample: naive CD8+ T cells from PBMCs. DNA of the CDR3: TGTGCCAGCCCGCCCGGATGGGACGTTCAAGAGACCCAGTACTTC. This gives the protein CASPPGWDVQETQYF.